This TCR beta chain comes out of a study of blood T cell repertoires in COVID-19. The V end lost 3 bases, the J end lost 1 base, and 9 bases lay between the germline ends. From germline, CDR1 is MNHEY and CDR2 SMNVEV (reference sequence). This CDR3 has 14 residues. TCRdb's table, derived via immunoSEQ multiplex PCR, lists solely in-frame clones and lacks some. Of tens of thousands of clones listed, about 80% were seen once; the top ten hold about 15%. The chain is built from TRBV27 and TRBJ2-5, with no clear D. The source is a man in his forties or fifties with active or convalescent COVID-19. The sample consisted of peripheral blood. CDR3 nucleotides: TGTGCCAGCAGTTTTCGTGCGTCCCAAGAGACCCAGTACTTC. This encodes CASSFRASQETQYF.